This entry lists 19 T cell receptor beta chains sequenced from one sample in a study of cytomegalovirus exposure and HLA in healthy donors. The PCR contained 60 Vbeta and 13 Jbeta primers. Clones were read by immunoSEQ multiplex PCR, and TCRdb kept only the in-frame ones, dropping some. The sample consists of a few hundred thousand clones, about 87% of them appearing once. Sequenced sample: PBMCs. The receptor set was obtained from a young woman in good health and CMV-seronegative.

About this clone itself: Other nucleotide sequences in the sample specify the same CDR3. The V gene is TRBV6-6, the J gene TRBJ2-7; D unresolved. Germline V CDR1 and CDR2: MNHNY, SVGAGI (reference sequence). V was clipped by 0 bases and J by 1 base, with 7 bases between them. CDR3 length equals 14 residues. The CDR3 region is CASSYSRSSYEQYF. CDR3 DNA sequence: TGTGCCAGCAGTTACTCGAGGAGTTCCTACGAGCAGTACTTC.

The chain has TRBV7-2 and TRBJ2-3; 10 positions match TRBD2. From germline, CDR1 is SGHTA and CDR2 FQGNSA. This CDR3 is built from 16 residues. Trimming took 2 bases from V and 9 from J; bases not matched to a gene: 11. The CDR3 DNA reads as TGTGCCAGCAGCTTATATGGAGCGGGGGGGCCTGGGACGCAGTATTTT. Its translation is CASSLYGAGGPGTQYF.

The chain has TRBV4-1 and TRBJ2-2; D not certain. V was clipped by 2 bases and J by 3 bases, with 13 bases between them. CDR3 length: 16 residues. CDR1 MGHRA and CDR2 YSYEKL come from the germline V gene. CDR3 in amino acids: CASSQPVRPYTGELFF. CDR3 bases: TGCGCCAGCAGCCAACCCGTGAGGCCTTACACCGGGGAGCTGTTTTTT.

The chain carries TRBV5-4 and TRBJ1-6; 9 bases line up with TRBD1. The germline CDR1 and CDR2 sequences are SGHNT and YYREEE (reference sequence). The CDR3 covers 16 residues. V trimming: 4 bases; J trimming: 10 bases; junction bases outside the gene matches: 12. The CDR3 nucleotides are TGTGCCAGCAGCGTGGGGGCCGGGACAGGGCGGTCACCCCTCCACTTT. Translation: CASSVGAGTGRSPLHF.

V is TRBV30 and J is TRBJ1-1, with D possibly matching TRBD1 (5 bases). The CDR3 spans 13 residues. Germline CDR1 and CDR2: GTSNPN and SVGIG (reference sequence). V lost 1 base and J lost 3, with 9 bases in between. The CDR3, as DNA: TGTGCCTGGAGTGCAGGGTACGACACTGAAGCTTTCTTT. Translated, it gives CAWSAGYDTEAFF.

The chain combines TRBV25-1 with TRBJ1-5; D unresolved. The germline V gene encodes CDR1 MGHDK and CDR2 SYGVNS. The germline V and J ends were trimmed by 4 bases and 1 base, with 8 bases remaining between them. The CDR3 length is 14 residues. The CDR3 sequence: CASSVLLSNQPQHF. In nucleotides, the CDR3 is TGTGCCAGCAGTGTGCTCCTAAGCAATCAGCCCCAGCATTTT.

This rearrangement joins TRBV6-6 to TRBJ2-7; 8 bases line up with TRBD1. The CDR3 has 13 residues. Germline CDR1 MNHNY, CDR2 SVGAGI (reference sequence). The V gene end was trimmed by 11 bases and the J gene end by 3 bases; junction bases not matched to a gene: 9. The CDR3 loop reads CAVSRGPNYEQYF. The DNA of the CDR3 is TGTGCCGTTTCCAGGGGGCCCAACTACGAGCAGTACTTC.

The J gene is TRBJ2-1, the V gene TRBV11-2; 13 bases fit TRBD2. This CDR3 is 16 amino acids long. Unmatched junction bases numbered 0, after V lost 4 bases and J lost 0 bases. Germline values: CDR1 SGHAT, CDR2 FQNNGV. This chain's CDR3 is CASSWTSGGSYNEQFF. The CDR3 DNA is TGTGCCAGCAGCTGGACTAGCGGGGGCTCCTACAATGAGCAGTTCTTC. The whole variable domain, remainder taken from reference TRBV11-2 and TRBJ2-1, is EAGVAQSPRYKIIEKRQSVAFWCNPISGHATLYWYQQILGQGPKLLIQFQNNGVVDDSQLPKDRFSAERLKGVDSTLKIQPAKLEDSAVYLCASSWTSGGSYNEQFFGPGTRLTVL.

This clone has only one observation. The V call is TRBV5-4, the J call TRBJ2-3, with a tentative D call TRBD2 (6 bases). V lost 0 bases, J lost 0 bases, and 11 bases lay in between. In germline, CDR1 is SGHNT, CDR2 YYREEE (reference sequence). The CDR3 extends over 16 amino acids. The CDR3 DNA is TGTGCCAGCAGCTTGGTGACACTAGCCAGCACAGATACGCAGTATTTT. Protein sequence: CASSLVTLASTDTQYF.

The chain combines TRBV7-8 with TRBJ1-2; D gene unclear. With 7 bases removed from V and 4 bases from J, the gap between germline ends came to 10 bases. Germline CDR1 reads SGHVS; CDR2 reads FQNEAQ. The CDR3 covers 12 residues. CDR3 protein: CASTGSGYGYTF. The CDR3 nucleotides are TGTGCCAGCACAGGCAGCGGCTATGGCTACACCTTC.

The V gene is TRBV5-6, the J gene TRBJ1-1, with 10 bases lining up with TRBD1. CDR1 is SGHDT, CDR2 YYEEEE, per germline. The V gene end was trimmed by 4 bases and the J gene end by 0 bases; junction bases not matched to a gene: 6. The CDR3 contains 16 residues. The CDR3 spells CASSRGQGSLNTEAFF. In DNA, the CDR3 is TGTGCCAGCAGCCGGGGACAGGGGAGCCTGAACACTGAAGCTTTCTTT.

The rearrangement joins TRBV25-1 to TRBJ2-2; perhaps TRBD2 as D (5 bases). The CDR3 sequence is 13 residues long. CDR1 is MGHDK, CDR2 SYGVNS, per germline. V was cut by 6 bases and J by 5 bases, with 10 bases left in between. The CDR3 DNA sequence: TGTGCCAGCAGCGGCACGGGGACCGGGGAGCTGTTTTTT. Its translation is CASSGTGTGELFF.

J is TRBJ1-5 and V is TRBV6-1; D might be TRBD1 (5 bases). The V and J ends lost 2 bases and 6 bases respectively, with 11 bases between them. The CDR3 length is 14 residues. Germline CDR1 MNHNS, CDR2 SASEGT. CDR3 bases: TGTGCCAGCAGTGAAAGGGGTGGTGTTCAGCCCCAGCATTTT. Translating gives CASSERGGVQPQHF.

This chain connects TRBV9 to TRBJ2-7; TRBD2 might be the D (6 bases). There are 16 residues in the CDR3. Germline loops: CDR1 SGDLS, CDR2 YYNGEE. Deletions cut 4 bases from V and 8 bases from J, with 25 bases between. The CDR3 loop is CASSPRDGGEGRKQYF. The CDR3 nucleotides are TGTGCCAGCAGCCCGAGGGATGGCGGGGAAGGTCGTAAGCAGTACTTC. The variable domain in full, with the rest retrieved from reference TRBV9 and TRBJ2-7, is DSGVTQTPKHLITATGQRVTLRCSPRSGDLSVYWYQQSLDQGLQFLIQYYNGEERAKGNILERFSAQQFPDLHSELNLSSLELGDSALYFCASSPRDGGEGRKQYFGPGTRLTVT.

This clone appeared once. This chain links TRBV9 with TRBJ1-6, with TRBD1 matching 12 bases. CDR3 length equals 17 residues. CDR1 and CDR2 from the germline V gene are SGDLS and YYNGEE. Unmatched junction bases numbered 5, after V lost 0 bases and J lost 7 bases. The CDR3 DNA follows: TGTGCCAGCAGCGTAGATGGGACAGGGGGCGGGAATTCACCCCTCCACTTT. Amino acid sequence: CASSVDGTGGGNSPLHF. Full variable domain (missing parts from reference TRBV9 and TRBJ1-6): DSGVTQTPKHLITATGQRVTLRCSPRSGDLSVYWYQQSLDQGLQFLIQYYNGEERAKGNILERFSAQQFPDLHSELNLSSLELGDSALYFCASSVDGTGGGNSPLHFGNGTRLTVT.

This chain uses TRBV25-1 with TRBJ2-7, with D perhaps matching TRBD1 (7 bases). Germline CDR1 MGHDK, CDR2 SYGVNS. Trimming left V 2 bases short and J 0 bases short, with 11 bases between. This CDR3 has 15 amino acids. This chain's CDR3 is CASSEQGGLSYEQYF. The CDR3, as DNA: TGTGCCAGCAGTGAACAGGGGGGCCTCTCCTACGAGCAGTACTTC.

The chain couples TRBV5-5 to TRBJ2-1; D gene uncertain. The V and J ends lost 0 bases and 9 bases respectively, with 10 bases between them. This CDR3 contains 13 residues. The germline V gene has CDR1 SGHKS and CDR2 YYEKEE (reference sequence). CDR3 sequence (DNA): TGTGCCAGCAGCTTGGTGTCAGGCGTTGAGCAGTTCTTC. As protein: CASSLVSGVEQFF.

This sequence joins TRBV11-2 and TRBJ2-5; D possibly corresponds to TRBD2 (5 bases). From germline, CDR1 is SGHAT and CDR2 FQNNGV. Trimming stripped 5 bases from V and 2 bases from J, with 15 bases between. The CDR3 totals 15 residues. This CDR3 reads CASSGVNGEQETQYF. CDR3 bases: TGTGCCAGCAGCGGGGTGAATGGGGAGCAAGAGACCCAGTACTTC.

Of note for this clone: Other nucleotide sequences in the sample specify the same CDR3. This chain uses TRBV5-1 with TRBJ2-5; D is uncertain. V lost 0 bases, J lost 2 bases, and 8 bases lay in between. Germline loops: CDR1 SGHRS, CDR2 YFSETQ. The CDR3 extends over 14 amino acids. The CDR3 region is CASSLGAVQETQYF. DNA of the CDR3: TGCGCCAGCAGCTTGGGGGCAGTTCAAGAGACCCAGTACTTC.